The clone carrying this TCR beta chain was seen at least ten times. Its antigen is undetermined. On each TCR cDNA molecule, a unique molecular identifier was present. TCRdb re-analysed the 5' RACE reads in MiXCR, keeping a single row per CDR3 protein. The table lists tens of thousands of distinct CDR3 sequences, 3.5% to 5.5% of them singletons. Trimming took off 5 bases at V and 2 bases at J, with 8 bases between the two ends. The germline V gene encodes CDR1 SGHDT and CDR2 YYEEEE. The CDR3 length is 13 residues. The data were taken from a study of spatial heterogeneity in lung cancer. Study overall: More than eight raw reads, on average, carried each unique TCR and UMI combination. Whole-study results and caveats: Detection of ubiquitous tumor TCRs in blood was higher at resection than follow-up.

Sample time point: sample taken at primary tumor resection. Whole RNA obtained from tumor, nontumor lung or frozen PBMC underwent sequencing without sorting. Donation came from 70 or so patients with untreated early-stage non-small cell lung cancer. The chain is built from TRBV5-6 and TRBJ1-3, with a weak D call TRBD1 (5 bases). The receptor's source is a male donor with early-stage non-small cell lung cancer. Sequenced material: PBMCs, taken at surgery. CDR3 region: CASRRTPGNTIYF. CDR3 sequence (DNA): TGTGCCAGCAGACGGACACCTGGAAACACCATATATTTT. Looking up the rest from reference TRBV5-6 and TRBJ1-3 gives the full variable domain: DAGVTQSPTHLIKTRGQQVTLRCSPKSGHDTVSWYQQALGQGPQFIFQYYEEEERQRGNFPDRFSGHQFPNYSSELNVNALLLGDSALYLCASRRTPGNTIYFGEGSWLTVV.